Detailed here is one TCR beta chain. Its cognate antigen is unknown. The sample is drawn from a study of T cells expressing NK-cell markers. Study-level information: Source material for TCR beta repertoires consisted of sorted CD3+CD56+NKG2C+, CD3+CD56+NKG2C- and CD3+CD56-NKG2C+ T cells. Study-wide points: Also leading the CD3+CD56-NKG2C+ fraction in a handful of donors were these clonotypes.

Germline values: CDR1 MNHEY, CDR2 SVGEGT. The CDR3 spans 14 residues. TCRdb re-called the 5' RACE reads and catalogs CDR3 proteins one per entry, DNA excluded. The repertoire table contains over 100,000 distinct CDR3 sequences. The V and J genes are TRBV6-2 or TRBV6-3 and TRBJ2-3. The TCR sequence derives from a woman between 18 and 75 years old in good health. Sequenced input: blood T cells: a sorted CD56 or NKG2C T cell subset, CD4+ or CD8+ T cells, or bulk PBMC T cells (not recorded which). The chain's CDR3 is CASSYSGVSDTQYF.